A single T cell receptor beta chain is shown here with its context. The record originates from a study of CXCR3-negative and CXCR3-positive naive CD8 T cells. Researchers prepared the TRB cDNA libraries using 5' RACE with UMI labels. TCRdb reanalyzed the 5' RACE reads and collapses them to one entry per CDR3 protein, without DNA. This sample's clone table lists over 35,000 distinct CDR3 sequences. Per the germline V gene, CDR1 is MDHEN and CDR2 is SYDVKM. CDR3 length: 15 residues. This rearrangement joins TRBV28 to TRBJ2-3; TCRdb designates TRBD2, a call that cannot be tested without DNA. The receptor comes from a human donor in good health. Some clones in this sample may be carry-over from other donors' samples. Source material: naive CXCR3- CD8+ T cells from blood. Subset here: CD45RO-CCR7+CD27+CD95- naive CD8+ T cells lacking CXCR3 (TNR3-). The CDR3 here is CASRGLAGEKDTQYF.